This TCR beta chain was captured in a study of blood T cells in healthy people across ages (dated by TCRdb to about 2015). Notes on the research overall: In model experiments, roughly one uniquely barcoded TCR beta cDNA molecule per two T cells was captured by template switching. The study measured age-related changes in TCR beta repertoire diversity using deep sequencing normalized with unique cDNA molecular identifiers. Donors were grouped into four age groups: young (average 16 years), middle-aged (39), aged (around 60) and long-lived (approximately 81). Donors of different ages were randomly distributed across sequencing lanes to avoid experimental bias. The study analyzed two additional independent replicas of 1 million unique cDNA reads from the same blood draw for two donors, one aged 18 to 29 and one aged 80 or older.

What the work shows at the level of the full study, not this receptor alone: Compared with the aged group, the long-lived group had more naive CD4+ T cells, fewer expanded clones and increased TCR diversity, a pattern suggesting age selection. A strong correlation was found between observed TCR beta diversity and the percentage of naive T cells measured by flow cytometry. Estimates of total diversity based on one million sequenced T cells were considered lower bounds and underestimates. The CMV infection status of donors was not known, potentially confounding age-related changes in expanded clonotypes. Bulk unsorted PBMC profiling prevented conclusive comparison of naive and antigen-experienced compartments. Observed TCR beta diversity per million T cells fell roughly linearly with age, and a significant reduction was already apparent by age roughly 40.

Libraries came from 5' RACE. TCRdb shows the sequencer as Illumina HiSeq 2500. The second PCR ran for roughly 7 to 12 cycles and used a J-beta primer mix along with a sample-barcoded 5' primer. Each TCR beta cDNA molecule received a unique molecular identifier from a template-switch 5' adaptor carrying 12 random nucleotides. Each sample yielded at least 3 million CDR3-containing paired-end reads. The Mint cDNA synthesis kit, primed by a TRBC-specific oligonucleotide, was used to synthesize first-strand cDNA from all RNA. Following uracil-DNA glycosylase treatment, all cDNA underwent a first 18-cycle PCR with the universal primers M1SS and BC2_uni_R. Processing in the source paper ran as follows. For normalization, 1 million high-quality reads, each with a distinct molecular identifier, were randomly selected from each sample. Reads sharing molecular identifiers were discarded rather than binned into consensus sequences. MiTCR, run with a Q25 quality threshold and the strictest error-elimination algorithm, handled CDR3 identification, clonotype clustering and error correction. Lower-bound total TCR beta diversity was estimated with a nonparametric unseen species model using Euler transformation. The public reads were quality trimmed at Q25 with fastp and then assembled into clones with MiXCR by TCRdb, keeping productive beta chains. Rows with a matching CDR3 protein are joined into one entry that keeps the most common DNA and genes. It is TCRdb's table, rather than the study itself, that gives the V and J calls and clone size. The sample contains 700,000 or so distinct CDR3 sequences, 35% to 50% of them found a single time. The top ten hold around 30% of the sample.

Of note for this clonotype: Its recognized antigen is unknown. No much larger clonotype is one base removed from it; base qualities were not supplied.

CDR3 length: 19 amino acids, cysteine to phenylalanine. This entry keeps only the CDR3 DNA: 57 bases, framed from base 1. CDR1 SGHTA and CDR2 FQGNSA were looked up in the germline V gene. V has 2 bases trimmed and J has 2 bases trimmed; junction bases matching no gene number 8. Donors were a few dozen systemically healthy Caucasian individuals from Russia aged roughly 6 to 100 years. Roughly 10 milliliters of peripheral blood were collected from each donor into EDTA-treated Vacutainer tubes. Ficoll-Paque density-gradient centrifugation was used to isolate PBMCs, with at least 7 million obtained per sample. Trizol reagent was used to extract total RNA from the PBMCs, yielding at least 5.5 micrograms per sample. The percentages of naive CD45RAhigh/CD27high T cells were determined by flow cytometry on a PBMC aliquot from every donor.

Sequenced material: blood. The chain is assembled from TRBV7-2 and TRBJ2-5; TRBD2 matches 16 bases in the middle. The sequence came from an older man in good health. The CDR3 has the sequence CASSLTPGLAGGRQETQYF. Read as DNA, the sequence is TGTGCCAGCAGCTTAACTCCGGGACTAGCGGGGGGGCGGCAAGAGACCCAGTACTTC.